This TCR beta chain was obtained from a study of blood T cell repertoires in COVID-19. Study-wide context: The samples span acute and convalescent COVID-19 from the United States, Italy and Spain. PBMCs, B-cell-depleted T cells, or T cells were the source of the cDNA or gDNA that made up the material.

This clone was found many times. An end of the junction differs from the germline gene, which may be a read error. This CDR3 contains 14 residues. Germline loops: CDR1 KGHSH, CDR2 LQKENI. Per the authors' pipeline: How many nucleated cells were present was estimated from reference gene primer amplification. The method was immunoSEQ multiplex PCR; TCRdb's version includes in-frame clones alone and lacks a portion of them. D and trimming were read from the DNA, whereas the V and J calls and clone size are those reported in that table. The sample has about 150,000 clones, roughly 78% seen once. The sequencing sample was made of peripheral blood. The rearrangement joins TRBV18 to TRBJ1-3; D possibly corresponds to TRBD1 (6 bases). This clonotype originated in an older man with acute or convalescent COVID-19. DNA for the CDR3: TGTGCCAGCTCATCACCCCAGGGGATCGCCACCATATATTTT. Its translation: CASSSPQGIATIYF.